This T cell receptor beta chain was sequenced for a study of technical replicates of blood from a handful of donors. Sequenced by immunoSEQ multiplex PCR; TCRdb stores in-frame clones only, minus some. The sample lists some 15,000 clones, approximately 80% occurring once. Trimming left V 5 bases short and J 0 bases short, with 14 bases between. CDR1 is MDHEN, CDR2 SYDVKM, per germline. The CDR3 extends over 16 amino acids. This chain joins TRBV28 and TRBJ2-1, with D perhaps TRBD2 (5 bases). The specimen sequenced was PBMCs. The receptor's source is a human donor in good health. The CDR3 region is CASSPYLASSYNEQFF. The CDR3, as DNA: TGTGCCAGCAGTCCCTACCTAGCAAGCTCCTACAATGAGCAGTTCTTC.